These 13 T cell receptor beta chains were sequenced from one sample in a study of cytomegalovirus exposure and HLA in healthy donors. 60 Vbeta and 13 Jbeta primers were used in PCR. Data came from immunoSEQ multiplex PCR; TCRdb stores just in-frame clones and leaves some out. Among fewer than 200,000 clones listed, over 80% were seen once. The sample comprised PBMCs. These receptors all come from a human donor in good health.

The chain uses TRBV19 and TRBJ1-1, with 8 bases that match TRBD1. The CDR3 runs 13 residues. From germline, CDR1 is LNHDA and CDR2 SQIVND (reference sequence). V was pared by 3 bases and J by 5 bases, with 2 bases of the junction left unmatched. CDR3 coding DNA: TGTGCCAGTAGTATGCAGGGGGCGACTGAAGCTTTCTTT. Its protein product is CASSMQGATEAFF.

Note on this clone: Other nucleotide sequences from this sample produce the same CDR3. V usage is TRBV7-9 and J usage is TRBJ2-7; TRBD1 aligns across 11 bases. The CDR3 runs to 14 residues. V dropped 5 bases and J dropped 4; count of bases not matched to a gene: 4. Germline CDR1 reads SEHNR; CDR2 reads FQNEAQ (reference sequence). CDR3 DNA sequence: TGTGCCAGCAGCCCCGGACAGGGGGCTTACGAGCAGTACTTC. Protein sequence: CASSPGQGAYEQYF. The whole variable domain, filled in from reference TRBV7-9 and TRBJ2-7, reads DTGVSQNPRHKITKRGQNVTFRCDPISEHNRLYWYRQTLGQGPEFLTYFQNEAQLEKSRLLSDRFSAERPKGSFSTLEIQRTEQGDSAMYLCASSPGQGAYEQYFGPGTRLTVT.

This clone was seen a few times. The chain's CDR3 is CASLYGATNEKLFF. The CDR3 nucleotides read TGTGCCAGCTTGTACGGGGCAACTAATGAAAAACTGTTTTTT. This sequence joins TRBV6-1 and TRBJ1-4; D remains ambiguous. CDR1 is MNHNS and CDR2 is SASEGT in the germline V gene. V was pared by 8 bases and J by 0 bases, with 10 bases between. This CDR3 is 14 amino acids long.

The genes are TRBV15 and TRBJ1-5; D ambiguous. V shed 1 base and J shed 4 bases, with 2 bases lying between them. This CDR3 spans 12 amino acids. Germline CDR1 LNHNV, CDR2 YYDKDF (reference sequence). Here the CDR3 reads CATSRANQPQHF. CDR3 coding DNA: TGTGCCACCAGCAGAGCTAATCAGCCCCAGCATTTT.

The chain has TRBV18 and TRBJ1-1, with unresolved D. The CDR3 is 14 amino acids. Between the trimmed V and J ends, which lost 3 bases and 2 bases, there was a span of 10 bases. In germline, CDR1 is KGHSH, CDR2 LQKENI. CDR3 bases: TGTGCCAGCTCACCTTCGGGTCCCAACACTGAAGCTTTCTTT. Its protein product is CASSPSGPNTEAFF.

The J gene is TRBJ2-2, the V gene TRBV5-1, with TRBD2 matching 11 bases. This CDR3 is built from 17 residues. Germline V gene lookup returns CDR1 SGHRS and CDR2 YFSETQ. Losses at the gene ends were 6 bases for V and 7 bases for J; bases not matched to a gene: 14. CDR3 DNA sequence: TGCGCCAGCAAGTATTTTTATAGCGGGGGGGCCTTCGGGGAGCTGTTTTTT. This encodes CASKYFYSGGAFGELFF.

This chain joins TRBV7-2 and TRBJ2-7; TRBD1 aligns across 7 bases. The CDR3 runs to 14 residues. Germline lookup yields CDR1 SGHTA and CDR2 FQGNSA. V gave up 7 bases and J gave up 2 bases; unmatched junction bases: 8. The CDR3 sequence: CASNPRDRAYEQYF. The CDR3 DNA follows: TGTGCCAGCAACCCCCGGGACAGAGCCTACGAGCAGTACTTC.

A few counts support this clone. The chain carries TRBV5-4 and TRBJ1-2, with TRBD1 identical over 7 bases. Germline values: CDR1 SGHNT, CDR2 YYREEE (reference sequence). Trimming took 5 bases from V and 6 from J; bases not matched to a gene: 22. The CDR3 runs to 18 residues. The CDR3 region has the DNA TGTGCCAGCAGTTTTGATTCTTTAATGACAGGGATCTTGCATGGCTACACCTTC. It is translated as CASSFDSLMTGILHGYTF.

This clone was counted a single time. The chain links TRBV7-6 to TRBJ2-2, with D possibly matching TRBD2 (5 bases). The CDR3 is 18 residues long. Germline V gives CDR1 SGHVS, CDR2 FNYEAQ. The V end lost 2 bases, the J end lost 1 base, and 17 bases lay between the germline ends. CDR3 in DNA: TGTGCCAGCAGCTTAACCTTCCGCCGGACTCAGAACACCGGGGAGCTGTTTTTT. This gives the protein CASSLTFRRTQNTGELFF.

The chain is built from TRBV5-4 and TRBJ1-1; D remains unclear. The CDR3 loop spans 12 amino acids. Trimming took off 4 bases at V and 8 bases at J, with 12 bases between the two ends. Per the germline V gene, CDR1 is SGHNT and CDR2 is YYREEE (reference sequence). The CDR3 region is CASSPYDSEAFF. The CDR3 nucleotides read TGTGCCAGCAGCCCCTATGATTCCGAAGCTTTCTTT.

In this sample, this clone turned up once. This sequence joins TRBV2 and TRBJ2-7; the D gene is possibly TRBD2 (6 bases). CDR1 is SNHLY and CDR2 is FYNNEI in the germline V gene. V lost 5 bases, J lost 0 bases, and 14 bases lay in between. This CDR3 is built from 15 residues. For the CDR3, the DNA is TGTGCCAGCAGTTATGGGGGGACGAGCTCCTACGAGCAGTACTTC. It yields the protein CASSYGGTSSYEQYF.

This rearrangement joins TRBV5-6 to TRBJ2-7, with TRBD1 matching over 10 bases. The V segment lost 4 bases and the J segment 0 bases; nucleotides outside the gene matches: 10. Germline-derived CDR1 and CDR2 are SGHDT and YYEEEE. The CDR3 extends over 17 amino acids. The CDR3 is CASSVTWTGGYSYEQYF. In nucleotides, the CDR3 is TGTGCCAGCAGCGTCACCTGGACAGGGGGTTACTCCTACGAGCAGTACTTC. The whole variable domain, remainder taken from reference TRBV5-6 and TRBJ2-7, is DAGVTQSPTHLIKTRGQQVTLRCSPKSGHDTVSWYQQALGQGPQFIFQYYEEEERQRGNFPDRFSGHQFPNYSSELNVNALLLGDSALYLCASSVTWTGGYSYEQYFGPGTRLTVT.

CDR3 bases: TGCGCCAGCAGTGTTATTCCTAACTATGGCTACACCTTC. It specifies CASSVIPNYGYTF. The chain is built from TRBV10-1 and TRBJ1-2, with D hard to call. Germline V gives CDR1 WNHNN, CDR2 SYGVQD (reference sequence). This CDR3 spans 13 amino acids. V gave up 4 bases and J gave up 0 bases, with 6 bases separating them.